This TCR beta chain was documented in a study of blood T cell repertoires in COVID-19. Study at large: Some COVID-19 samples were acute and others convalescent; all came from the United States, Italy and Spain. Sample material is recorded as cDNA or gDNA derived from T cells, B-cell-depleted T cells, or PBMCs.

As originally analysed: By means of reference gene primer amplification, nucleated cell counts were estimated. Produced via immunoSEQ multiplex PCR; TCRdb's table is partial and in-frame only. That table furnishes V, J and clone size, whereas the DNA furnished D and trimming. The table lists approximately 150,000 clones, about 90% of them singletons, with around 4% in the top ten. J was trimmed by 2 bases and V by 5 bases; bases with no gene match: 2. The length of the CDR3 is 13 residues. CDR1 LNHDA and CDR2 SQIVND come from the germline V gene (reference sequence). This sequence was found in a woman in her 70s with acute or convalescent COVID-19. Sequencing was carried out using peripheral blood. This chain connects TRBV19 to TRBJ1-2; the match to TRBD1 covers 7 bases. The CDR3 is CASSPDRNYGYTF. The CDR3 DNA sequence: TGTGCCAGTAGTCCGGACAGGAACTATGGCTACACCTTC.